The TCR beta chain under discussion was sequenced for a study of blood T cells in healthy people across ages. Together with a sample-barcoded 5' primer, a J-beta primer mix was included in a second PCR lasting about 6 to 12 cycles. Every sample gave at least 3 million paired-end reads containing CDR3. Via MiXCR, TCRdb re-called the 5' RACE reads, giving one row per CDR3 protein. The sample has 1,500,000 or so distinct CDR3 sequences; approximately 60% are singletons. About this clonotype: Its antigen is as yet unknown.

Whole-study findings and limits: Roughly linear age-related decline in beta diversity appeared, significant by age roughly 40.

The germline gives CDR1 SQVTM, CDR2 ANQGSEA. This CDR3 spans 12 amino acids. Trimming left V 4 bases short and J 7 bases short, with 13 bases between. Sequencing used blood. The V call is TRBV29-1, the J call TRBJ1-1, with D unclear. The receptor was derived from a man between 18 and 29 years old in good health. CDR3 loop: CSVGRDSGEAFF. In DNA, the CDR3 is TGCAGCGTTGGACGGGATAGTGGTGAAGCTTTCTTT.